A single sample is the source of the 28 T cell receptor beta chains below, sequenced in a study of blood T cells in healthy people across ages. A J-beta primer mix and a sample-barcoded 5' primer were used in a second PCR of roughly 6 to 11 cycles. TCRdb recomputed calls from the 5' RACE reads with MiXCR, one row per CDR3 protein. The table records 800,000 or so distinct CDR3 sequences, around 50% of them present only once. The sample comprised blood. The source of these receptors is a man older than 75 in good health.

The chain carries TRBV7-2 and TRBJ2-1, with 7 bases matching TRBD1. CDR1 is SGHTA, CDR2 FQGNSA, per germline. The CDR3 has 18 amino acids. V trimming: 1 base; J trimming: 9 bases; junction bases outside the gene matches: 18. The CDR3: CASSLDSWTGLTRGEQFF. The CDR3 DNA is TGTGCCAGCAGCTTAGACTCTTGGACAGGCCTAACACGGGGTGAGCAGTTCTTC.

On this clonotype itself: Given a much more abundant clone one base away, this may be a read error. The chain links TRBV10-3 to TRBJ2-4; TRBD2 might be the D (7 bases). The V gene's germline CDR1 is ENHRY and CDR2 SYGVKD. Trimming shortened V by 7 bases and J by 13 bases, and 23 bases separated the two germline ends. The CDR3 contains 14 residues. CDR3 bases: TGTGCCATCACTGAACAGGGAGGGTTGACGGAGCAGTACTTC. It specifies CAITEQGGLTEQYF.

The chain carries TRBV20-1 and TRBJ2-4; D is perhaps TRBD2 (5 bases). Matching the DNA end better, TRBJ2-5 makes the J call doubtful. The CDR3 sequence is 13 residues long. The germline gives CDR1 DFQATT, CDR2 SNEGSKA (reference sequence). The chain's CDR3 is CSANRGSQETQYF. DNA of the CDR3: TGCAGTGCCAACCGGGGAAGCCAAGAGACCCAGTACTTC.

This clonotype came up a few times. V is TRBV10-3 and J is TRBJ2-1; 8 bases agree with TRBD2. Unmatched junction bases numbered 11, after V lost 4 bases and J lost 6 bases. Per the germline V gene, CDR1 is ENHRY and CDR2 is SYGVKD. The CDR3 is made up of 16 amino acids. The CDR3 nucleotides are TGTGCCATCAGTGTAATAGCGGGGAAAACGGGCAATGAGCAGTTCTTC. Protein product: CAISVIAGKTGNEQFF.

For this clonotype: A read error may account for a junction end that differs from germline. The CDR3 spells CAGSLGGGGADTQYF. The DNA for the CDR3 is TGTGCCGGCAGCTTGGGCGGAGGAGGGGCAGATACGCAGTATTTT. V usage is TRBV7-9 and J usage is TRBJ2-3; tentative D call: TRBD2 (6 bases). This CDR3 region has 15 residues. Germline V gene data show CDR1 as SEHNR and CDR2 as FQNEAQ (reference sequence).

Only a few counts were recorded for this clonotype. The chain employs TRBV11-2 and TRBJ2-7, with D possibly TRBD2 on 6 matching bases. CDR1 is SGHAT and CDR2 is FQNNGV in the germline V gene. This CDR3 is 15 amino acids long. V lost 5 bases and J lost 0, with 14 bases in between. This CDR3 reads CASSHTWRGSYEQYF. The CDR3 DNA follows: TGTGCCAGCAGCCACACCTGGCGGGGCTCCTACGAGCAGTACTTC.

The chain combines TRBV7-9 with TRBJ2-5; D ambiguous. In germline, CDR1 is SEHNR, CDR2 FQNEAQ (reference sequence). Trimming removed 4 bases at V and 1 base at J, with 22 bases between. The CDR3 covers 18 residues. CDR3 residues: CASSSYREVSRTQETQYF. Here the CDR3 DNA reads TGTGCCAGCAGCTCTTATCGTGAGGTTAGCAGGACCCAAGAGACCCAGTACTTC.

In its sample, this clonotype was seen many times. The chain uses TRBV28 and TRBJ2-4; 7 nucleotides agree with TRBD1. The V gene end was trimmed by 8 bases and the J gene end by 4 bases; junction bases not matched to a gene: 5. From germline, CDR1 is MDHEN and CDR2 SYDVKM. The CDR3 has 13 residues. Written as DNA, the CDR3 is TGTGCCAGCCTGGACAGGCTAAAAAACATTCAGTACTTC. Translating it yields CASLDRLKNIQYF. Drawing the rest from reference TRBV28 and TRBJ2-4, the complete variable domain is DVKVTQSSRYLVKRTGEKVFLECVQDMDHENMFWYRQDPGLGLRLIYFSYDVKMKEKGDIPEGYSVSREKKERFSLILESASTNQTSMYLCASLDRLKNIQYFGAGTRLSVL.

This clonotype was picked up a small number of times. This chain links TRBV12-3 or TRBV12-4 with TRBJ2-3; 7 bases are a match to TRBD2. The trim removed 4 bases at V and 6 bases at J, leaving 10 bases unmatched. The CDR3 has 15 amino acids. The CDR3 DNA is TGTGCCAGCAGTTGGGACTACGGAGGGGCGGATACGCAGTATTTT. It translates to CASSWDYGGADTQYF.

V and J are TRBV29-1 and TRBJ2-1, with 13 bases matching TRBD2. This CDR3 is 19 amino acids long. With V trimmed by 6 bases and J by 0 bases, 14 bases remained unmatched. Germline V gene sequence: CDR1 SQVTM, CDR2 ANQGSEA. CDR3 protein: CSVEPGLAGPGSSYNEQFF. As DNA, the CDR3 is TGCAGCGTCGAACCGGGACTAGCGGGACCCGGGAGCTCCTACAATGAGCAGTTCTTC.

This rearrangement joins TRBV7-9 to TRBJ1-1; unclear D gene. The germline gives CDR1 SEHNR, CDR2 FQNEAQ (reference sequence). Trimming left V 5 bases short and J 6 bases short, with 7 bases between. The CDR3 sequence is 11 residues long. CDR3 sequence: CASSAKPEAFF. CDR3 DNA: TGTGCCAGCAGCGCCAAACCTGAAGCTTTCTTT. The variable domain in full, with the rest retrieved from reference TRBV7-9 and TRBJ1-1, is DTGVSQNPRHKITKRGQNVTFRCDPISEHNRLYWYRQTLGQGPEFLTYFQNEAQLEKSRLLSDRFSAERPKGSFSTLEIQRTEQGDSAMYLCASSAKPEAFFGQGTRLTVV.

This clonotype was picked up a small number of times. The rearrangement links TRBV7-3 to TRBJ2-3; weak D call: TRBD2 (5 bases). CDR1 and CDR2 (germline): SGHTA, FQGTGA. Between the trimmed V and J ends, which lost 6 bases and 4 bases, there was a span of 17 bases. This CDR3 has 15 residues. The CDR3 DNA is TGTGCCAGCAGTCTTCGGGGAAGTGGAGCAGATACGCAGTATTTT. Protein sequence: CASSLRGSGADTQYF.

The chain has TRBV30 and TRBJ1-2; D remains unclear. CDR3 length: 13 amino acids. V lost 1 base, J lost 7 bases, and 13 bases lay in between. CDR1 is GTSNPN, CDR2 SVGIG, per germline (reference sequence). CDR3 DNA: TGTGCCTGGAGTGCCAATAATGACGGTGGCTACACCTTC. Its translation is CAWSANNDGGYTF.

The CDR3 DNA reads TGTGCCAGCAGTGAATTGGGGCCAAATCGTTATGGCTACACCTTC. Its translation: CASSELGPNRYGYTF. The rearrangement uses TRBV25-1 and TRBJ1-2; possibly TRBD1 for D (5 bases). The germline V and J ends were trimmed by 1 base and 5 bases, with 14 bases remaining between them. Per germline, CDR1 MGHDK and CDR2 SYGVNS. The CDR3 covers 15 residues.

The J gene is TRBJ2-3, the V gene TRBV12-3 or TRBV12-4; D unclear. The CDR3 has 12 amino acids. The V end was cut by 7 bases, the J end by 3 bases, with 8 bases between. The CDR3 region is CASTFGTDTQYF. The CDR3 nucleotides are TGTGCCAGCACCTTCGGGACAGATACGCAGTATTTT.

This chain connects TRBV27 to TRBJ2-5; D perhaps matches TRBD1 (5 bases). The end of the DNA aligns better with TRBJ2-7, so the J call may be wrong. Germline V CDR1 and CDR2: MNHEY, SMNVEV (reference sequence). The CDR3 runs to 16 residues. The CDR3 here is CASRLNGRDVTYEQYF. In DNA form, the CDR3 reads TGTGCCAGCAGGCTGAACGGCAGGGATGTCACCTACGAGCAGTACTTC.

The CDR3 DNA sequence: TGTGCCAGCAGCCAAGATCCGGCTAGCGGGAGCTACGAGCAGTACTTC. Protein sequence: CASSQDPASGSYEQYF. The chain uses TRBV3-1 and TRBJ2-5; 10 positions agree with TRBD2. Judging by the DNA end, TRBJ2-7 fits better; the J call may be wrong. Looked up from germline, CDR1 is LGHDT and CDR2 is YNNKEL (reference sequence). The CDR3 contains 16 residues.

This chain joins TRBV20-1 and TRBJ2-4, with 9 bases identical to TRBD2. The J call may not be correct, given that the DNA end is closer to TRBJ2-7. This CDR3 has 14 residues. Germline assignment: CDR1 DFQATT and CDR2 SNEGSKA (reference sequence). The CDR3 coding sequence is TGCAGTGCTAGACGGGCGGGAGGGCCTTACGAGCAGTACTTC. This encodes CSARRAGGPYEQYF.

CDR3 residues: CASSQDSDKQFF. The CDR3, as DNA: TGTGCCAGCAGCCAAGATTCGGACAAGCAGTTCTTC. This chain joins TRBV3-1 and TRBJ2-1, with D tentatively TRBD1 (5 bases). In germline, CDR1 is LGHDT, CDR2 YNNKEL (reference sequence). The V and J ends lost 0 bases and 11 bases respectively, with 8 bases between them. The CDR3 runs 12 residues.

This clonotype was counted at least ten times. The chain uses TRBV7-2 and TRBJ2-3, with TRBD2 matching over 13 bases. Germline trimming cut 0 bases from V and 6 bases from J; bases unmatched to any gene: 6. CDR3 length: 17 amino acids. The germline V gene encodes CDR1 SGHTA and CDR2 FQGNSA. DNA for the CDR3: TGTGCCAGCAGCTTAGCCGGGACTAGCGGGGCTCGGGATACGCAGTATTTT. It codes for CASSLAGTSGARDTQYF.

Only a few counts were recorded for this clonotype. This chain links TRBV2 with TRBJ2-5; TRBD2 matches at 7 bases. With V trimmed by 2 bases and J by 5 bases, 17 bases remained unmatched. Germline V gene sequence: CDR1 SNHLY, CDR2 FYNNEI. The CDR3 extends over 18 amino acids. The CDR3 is CASSESSLAVSAGETQYF. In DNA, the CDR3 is TGTGCCAGCAGTGAATCCAGCCTAGCGGTATCGGCGGGGGAGACCCAGTACTTC.

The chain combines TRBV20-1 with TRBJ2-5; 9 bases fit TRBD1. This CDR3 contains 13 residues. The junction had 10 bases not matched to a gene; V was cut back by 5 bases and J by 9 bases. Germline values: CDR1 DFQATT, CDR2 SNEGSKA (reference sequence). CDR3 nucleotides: TGCAGTGCTCGGAGGGAACAGGGGGCGGCCCAGTACTTC. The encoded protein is CSARREQGAAQYF.

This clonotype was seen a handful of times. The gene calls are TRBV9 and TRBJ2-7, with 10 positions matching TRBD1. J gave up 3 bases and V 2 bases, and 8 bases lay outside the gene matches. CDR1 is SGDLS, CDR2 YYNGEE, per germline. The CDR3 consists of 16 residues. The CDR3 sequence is CASSVMDRGDYYEQYF. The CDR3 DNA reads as TGTGCCAGCAGCGTTATGGACAGGGGGGATTACTACGAGCAGTACTTC.

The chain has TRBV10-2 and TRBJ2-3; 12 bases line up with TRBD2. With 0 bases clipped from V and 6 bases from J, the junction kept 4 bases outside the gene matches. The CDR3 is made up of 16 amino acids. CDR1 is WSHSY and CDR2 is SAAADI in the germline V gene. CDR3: CASSESQLAGGDTQYF. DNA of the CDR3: TGCGCCAGCAGTGAGTCACAGCTAGCGGGAGGGGATACGCAGTATTTT.

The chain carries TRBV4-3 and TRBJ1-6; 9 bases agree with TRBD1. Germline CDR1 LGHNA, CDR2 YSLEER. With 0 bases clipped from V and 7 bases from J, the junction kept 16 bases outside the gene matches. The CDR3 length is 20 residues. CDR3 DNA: TGCGCCAGCAGCCAAGATCCATCCGGGACTTTAGACAGGGGGAATTCACCCCTCCACTTT. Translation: CASSQDPSGTLDRGNSPLHF.

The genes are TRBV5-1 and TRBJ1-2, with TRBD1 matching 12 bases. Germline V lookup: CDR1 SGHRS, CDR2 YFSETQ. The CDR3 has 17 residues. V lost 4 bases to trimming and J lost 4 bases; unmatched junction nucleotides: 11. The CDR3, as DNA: TGCGCCAGCAGCCCCGGGACAGGGGGCGGTTTCGTCTATGGCTACACCTTC. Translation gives CASSPGTGGGFVYGYTF.

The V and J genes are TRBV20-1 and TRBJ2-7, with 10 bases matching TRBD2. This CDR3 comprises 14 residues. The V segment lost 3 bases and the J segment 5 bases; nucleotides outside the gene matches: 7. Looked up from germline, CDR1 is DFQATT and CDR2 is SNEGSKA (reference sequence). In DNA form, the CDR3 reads TGCAGTGCTAGGATGAGCGGGAGGGTCGACGAGCAGTACTTC. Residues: CSARMSGRVDEQYF.

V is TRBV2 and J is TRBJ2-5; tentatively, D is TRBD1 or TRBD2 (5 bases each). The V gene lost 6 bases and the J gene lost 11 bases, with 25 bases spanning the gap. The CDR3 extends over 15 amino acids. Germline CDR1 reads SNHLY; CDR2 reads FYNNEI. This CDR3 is CASSNPGPIYNEQYF. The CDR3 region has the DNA TGTGCCAGCAGCAACCCGGGACCGATCTACAATGAGCAGTACTTC.